A single sample gave rise to the 11 T cell receptor beta chains below, sequenced in a study of tumor-infiltrating lymphocytes in primary liver carcinoma. Unsorted bulk tissue of about 20-32 mg yielded co-extracted RNA and DNA. With a constant-region primer, TCR beta cDNA was made from 450 to 550 ng of total RNA. Construction of TCR beta libraries relied on three successive nested multiplex PCR rounds employing slightly modified ARM-PCR. The first two PCR rounds used TRBV1-TRBV30 primers with a Cbeta primer, 9 to 11 cycles each. MiXCR was run by TCRdb on the multiplex PCR reads, yielding one entry per CDR3 protein. The sample lists 100,000 to 150,000 distinct CDR3 sequences, 55% to 75% occurring once. The material sequenced was liver tumor tissue from sampling region 3. The subset was: tumor region T3, left-lateral pole. The source of these receptors is a woman aged 55-70 years with primary liver carcinoma and hepatitis B virus infection.

The chain joins TRBV28 to TRBJ2-7; maybe TRBD1 (6 bases). From germline, CDR1 is MDHEN and CDR2 SYDVKM. The CDR3 loop spans 15 amino acids. V shed 8 bases and J shed 3 bases, with 20 bases lying between them. In DNA, the CDR3 is TGTGCCAGCGGCCTTTTGGGGACACCCAACTACGAGCAGTACTTC. It translates to CASGLLGTPNYEQYF.

In this sample, this clonotype turned up many times. The chain couples TRBV12-3 or TRBV12-4 to TRBJ2-3, with 15 bases identical to TRBD2. The V and J ends lost 5 bases and 7 bases, in that order; junction bases with no gene match: 4. The CDR3 runs 15 residues. The CDR3 DNA reads as TGTGCCAGCAGTCGGACTAGCGGGAGGGGTTATACGCAGTATTTT. It translates to CASSRTSGRGYTQYF.

A note on this clonotype: A junction end diverges from the germline sequence, so it may reflect a read error. The chain employs TRBV7-8 and TRBJ1-2; possibly TRBD1 for D (5 bases). Germline assignment: CDR1 SGHVS and CDR2 FQNEAQ. The CDR3 length is 14 residues. The CDR3 DNA sequence: TGTGCCAACAGCCCGACGGGGGAGGCGGGTGGCCACACCTTC. This gives the protein CANSPTGEAGGHTF.

This chain joins TRBV29-1 and TRBJ2-1, with 10 nucleotides matching TRBD2. The CDR3 runs 14 residues. Looked up from germline, CDR1 is SQVTM and CDR2 is ANQGSEA. The CDR3 nucleotides read TGCGGTGCCGAATCCGGGACTAGCGCCAATGAGCAGTTCTTC. Encoded protein: CGAESGTSANEQFF.

On this clonotype itself: The germline gene is not matched at one end of the junction; a read error may be the cause. The rearrangement uses TRBV6-1 and TRBJ1-2; D unclear. Germline V gene data show CDR1 as MNHNS and CDR2 as SASEGT. The CDR3 runs 15 residues. The CDR3 protein is CASSEVGKEIYGYAF. Written as DNA, the CDR3 is TGCGCCAGCAGTGAAGTCGGAAAAGAGATTTATGGCTACGCCTTC.

V gene TRBV11-3 combines with J gene TRBJ2-5; no clear D. CDR3 length: 12 amino acids. CDR1 and CDR2 (germline): SGHNT, YENEEA. The CDR3 loop reads CGNNLDTENPYF. CDR3 coding DNA: TGTGGCAACAACTTAGACACAGAGAACCCGTACTTC.

Regarding this clonotype: One junction end does not reproduce the germline sequence, and a read error may be involved. The chain is built from TRBV29-1 and TRBJ2-7, with 8 positions matching TRBD2. The germline gives CDR1 SQVTM, CDR2 ANQGSEA. The CDR3 has 21 residues. The DNA for the CDR3 is TGCAGTGTTGGAGAGGGGGAAAACCCACTACGGCGGGAGGTATCTTTCTACGAGCAGTACTTC. This codes for CSVGEGENPLRREVSFYEQYF.

Worth noting for this clonotype: A clone one base away is much larger, so this may be a read error. This chain links TRBV28 with TRBJ1-1, with D possibly being TRBD1 (5 bases). The CDR3 is 15 amino acids. Germline V gene sequence: CDR1 MDHEN, CDR2 SYDVKM. The CDR3 is CTSINRPSGNTEAFF. In DNA, the CDR3 is TGTACCAGCATCAACAGGCCTTCGGGGAACACTGAAGCTTTCTTT.

About this clonotype: An end of the junction does not agree with germline; a read error may underlie this. This CDR3 reads CASRAHGAHEQYF. CDR3 nucleotides: TGTGCCAGCAGGGCCCATGGGGCCCACGAGCAGTACTTT. This chain joins TRBV11-2 and TRBJ2-7; maybe TRBD1 (5 bases). In germline, CDR1 is SGHAT, CDR2 FQNNGV. This CDR3 is 13 amino acids long.

Comment on this clonotype: Relative to the germline gene, one junction end is altered; a read error may explain this. This sequence joins TRBV6-5 and TRBJ2-5; D is ambiguous. Germline CDR1 MNHEY, CDR2 SVGAGI. The CDR3 runs to 14 residues. The CDR3 sequence is CASSRLGREETQYF. The CDR3 DNA reads TGTGCAAGCAGTCGCCTAGGAAGGGAAGAGACCCAGTACTTC.

Remarks on this clonotype: This clone may be a read error of a much larger clone one base away. This sequence joins TRBV5-4 and TRBJ2-5; the match to TRBD2 covers 8 bases. The CDR3 consists of 15 residues. The V gene end was trimmed by 0 bases and the J gene end by 5 bases; junction bases not matched to a gene: 6. Germline CDR1 SGHNT, CDR2 YYREEE (reference sequence). The CDR3 here is CASSLAGGGAETQYF. The DNA for the CDR3 is TGTGCCAGCAGCTTGGCGGGGGGGGGTGCGGAGACCCAGTACTTC.